Listed below are T cell receptor beta chains from one sample, sequenced in a study of human T cells and chemical hapten exposure. Using its own MiXCR run on the RACE reads, TCRdb lists one record per CDR3 protein. This sample has 60,000 to 70,000 distinct CDR3 sequences, with 9.5% to 12% found just once. The sample was whole blood, taken in connection with sensitization to the hapten diphenylcyclopropenone (DPC). Receptors were obtained from a woman in her forties or fifties with alopecia areata. Some clones in this sample may be carry-over from other donors' samples. CDR3s include the opening cysteine and the closing phenylalanine or tryptophan. Each record gives: CDR3 length, D gene, J gene, clone size, V gene, CDR3 protein, CDR3 DNA. A D gene is named only where the DNA matches it firmly. Only part of the rows carry a size: once, few, many, or a class if the clone is expanded.

cdr3_length: 15; d_call: TRBD1; j_call: TRBJ1-4; clone_size: NA; v_call: TRBV5-1; cdr3_aa: CASHQQTGVDEKLFF; cdr3_nt: TGCGCCAGCCACCAACAGACAGGGGTCGATGAAAAACTGTTTTTT
cdr3_length: 14; d_call: TRBD1; j_call: TRBJ1-2; clone_size: many; v_call: TRBV5-1; cdr3_aa: CASSTDRGTYGYTF; cdr3_nt: TGCGCCAGCAGCACGGACAGGGGAACCTATGGCTACACCTTC
cdr3_length: 16; d_call: NA; j_call: TRBJ2-6; clone_size: many; v_call: TRBV28; cdr3_aa: CASSLPSSSGANVLTF; cdr3_nt: TGTGCCAGCAGTCTACCCTCGAGCTCTGGGGCCAACGTCCTGACTTTC
cdr3_length: 10; d_call: TRBD1; j_call: TRBJ2-7; clone_size: many; v_call: TRBV9; cdr3_aa: CASALGTGGF; cdr3_nt: TGTGCCAGCGCCCTGGGGACAGGGGGCTTC
cdr3_length: 15; d_call: NA; j_call: TRBJ1-2; clone_size: many; v_call: TRBV29-1; cdr3_aa: CSVQLGQKGLHGYTF; cdr3_nt: TGCAGCGTCCAACTTGGGCAGAAAGGGTTACATGGCTACACCTTC
cdr3_length: 16; d_call: NA; j_call: TRBJ1-6; clone_size: NA; v_call: TRBV12-3/TRBV12-4; cdr3_aa: CASFLFTGNVDSPLHF; cdr3_nt: TGTGCCAGCTTTCTGTTCACGGGGAACGTGGATTCACCCCTCCACTTT
cdr3_length: 15; d_call: TRBD1; j_call: TRBJ2-1; clone_size: many; v_call: TRBV7-9; cdr3_aa: CASSLLGQEDNEQFF; cdr3_nt: TGTGCCAGCAGCTTATTGGGACAGGAAGACAATGAGCAGTTCTTC
cdr3_length: 15; d_call: TRBD1; j_call: TRBJ1-6; clone_size: many; v_call: TRBV18; cdr3_aa: CASSSDRVPGAPLHF; cdr3_nt: TGTGCCAGCTCATCGGACAGGGTCCCTGGGGCACCCCTCCACTTT
cdr3_length: 12; d_call: NA; j_call: TRBJ2-1; clone_size: many; v_call: TRBV11-2; cdr3_aa: CASSFSNNEQFF; cdr3_nt: TGTGCCAGCAGCTTTTCCAATAATGAGCAGTTCTTC
cdr3_length: 14; d_call: TRBD2; j_call: TRBJ2-1; clone_size: NA; v_call: TRBV12-3/TRBV12-4; cdr3_aa: CASSFAGEVYEQFF; cdr3_nt: TGTGCCAGCAGTTTTGCGGGAGAAGTTTATGAGCAGTTCTTC
cdr3_length: 14; d_call: NA; j_call: TRBJ1-1; clone_size: many; v_call: TRBV14; cdr3_aa: CASNRLGQNTEAFF; cdr3_nt: TGTGCCAGCAACCGTCTGGGACAGAACACTGAAGCTTTCTTT
cdr3_length: 14; d_call: TRBD2; j_call: TRBJ2-1; clone_size: NA; v_call: TRBV30; cdr3_aa: CAWSLRGAYNEQFF; cdr3_nt: TGTGCCTGGAGTTTGCGGGGGGCCTACAATGAGCAGTTCTTC
cdr3_length: 16; d_call: NA; j_call: TRBJ2-2; clone_size: many; v_call: TRBV7-3; cdr3_aa: CASSPTSGVQTGELFF; cdr3_nt: TGTGCCAGCAGCCCAACGTCGGGGGTCCAAACCGGGGAGCTGTTTTTT
cdr3_length: 13; d_call: NA; j_call: TRBJ1-6; clone_size: NA; v_call: TRBV3-1; cdr3_aa: CASSHGENSPLHF; cdr3_nt: TGTGCCAGCAGCCATGGCGAAAATTCACCCCTCCACTTT
cdr3_length: 14; d_call: NA; j_call: TRBJ1-1; clone_size: many; v_call: TRBV9; cdr3_aa: CASSPRRLNTEAFF; cdr3_nt: TGTGCCAGCAGCCCACGACGGCTGAACACTGAAGCTTTCTTT